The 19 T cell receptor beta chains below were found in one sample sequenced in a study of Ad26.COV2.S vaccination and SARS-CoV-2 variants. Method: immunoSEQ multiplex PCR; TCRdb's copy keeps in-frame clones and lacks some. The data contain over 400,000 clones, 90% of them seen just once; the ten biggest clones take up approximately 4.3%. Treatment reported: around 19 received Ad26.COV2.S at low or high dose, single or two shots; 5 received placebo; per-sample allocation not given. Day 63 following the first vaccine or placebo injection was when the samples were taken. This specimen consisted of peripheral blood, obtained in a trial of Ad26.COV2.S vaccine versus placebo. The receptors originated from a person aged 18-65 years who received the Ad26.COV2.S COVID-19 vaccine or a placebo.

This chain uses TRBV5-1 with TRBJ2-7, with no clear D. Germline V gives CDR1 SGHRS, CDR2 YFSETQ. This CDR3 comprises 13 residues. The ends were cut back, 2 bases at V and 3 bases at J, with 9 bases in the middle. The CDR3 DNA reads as TGCGCCAGCAGCTTTCCACTAAACTACGAGCAGTACTTC. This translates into CASSFPLNYEQYF.

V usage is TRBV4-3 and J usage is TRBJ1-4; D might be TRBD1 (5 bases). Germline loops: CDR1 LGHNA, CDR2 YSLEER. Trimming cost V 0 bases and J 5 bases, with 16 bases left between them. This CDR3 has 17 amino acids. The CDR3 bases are TGCGCCAGCAGCCAAGATCTCGGGTGGGGGGTAAATGAAAAACTGTTTTTT. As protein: CASSQDLGWGVNEKLFF.

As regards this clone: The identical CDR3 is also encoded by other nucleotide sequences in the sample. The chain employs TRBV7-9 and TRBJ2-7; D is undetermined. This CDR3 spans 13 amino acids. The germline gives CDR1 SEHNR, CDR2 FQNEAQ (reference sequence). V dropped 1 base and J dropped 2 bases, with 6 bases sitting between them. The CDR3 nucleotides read TGTGCCAGCAGCTTAGGGCTAGCCTACGAGCAGTACTTC. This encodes CASSLGLAYEQYF. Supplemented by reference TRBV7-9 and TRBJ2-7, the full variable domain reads DTGVSQNPRHKITKRGQNVTFRCDPISEHNRLYWYRQTLGQGPEFLTYFQNEAQLEKSRLLSDRFSAERPKGSFSTLEIQRTEQGDSAMYLCASSLGLAYEQYFGPGTRLTVT.

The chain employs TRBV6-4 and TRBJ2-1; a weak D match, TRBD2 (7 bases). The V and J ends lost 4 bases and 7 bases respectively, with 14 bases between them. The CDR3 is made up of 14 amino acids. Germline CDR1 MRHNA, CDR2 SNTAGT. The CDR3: CASSAGGGGNEQFF. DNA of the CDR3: TGTGCCAGCAGTGCCGGGGGAGGGGGAAATGAGCAGTTCTTC.

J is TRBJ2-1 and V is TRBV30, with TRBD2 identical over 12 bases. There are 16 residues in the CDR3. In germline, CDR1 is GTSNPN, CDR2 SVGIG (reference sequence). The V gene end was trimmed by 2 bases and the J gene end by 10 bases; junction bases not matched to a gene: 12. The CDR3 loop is CAWSTTSGRFRGEQFF. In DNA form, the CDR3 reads TGTGCCTGGAGTACAACTAGCGGGAGGTTTAGAGGCGAGCAGTTCTTC. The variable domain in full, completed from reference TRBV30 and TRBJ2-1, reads SQTIHQWPATLVQPVGSPLSLECTVEGTSNPNLYWYRQAAGRGLQLLFYSVGIGQISSEVPQNLSASRPQDRQFILSSKKLLLSDSGFYLCAWSTTSGRFRGEQFFGPGTRLTVL.

For the CDR3, the DNA is TGTGCCAGCAGTGCCGGGACAGGGGGAAACATTCAGTACTTC. Its translation: CASSAGTGGNIQYF. The chain has TRBV9 and TRBJ2-4, with TRBD1 matching 11 bases. Losses at the gene ends were 5 bases for V and 6 bases for J; bases not matched to a gene: 4. The CDR3 extends over 14 amino acids. Germline V gene sequence: CDR1 SGDLS, CDR2 YYNGEE. Variable domain in full (rest from reference TRBV9 and TRBJ2-4): DSGVTQTPKHLITATGQRVTLRCSPRSGDLSVYWYQQSLDQGLQFLIQYYNGEERAKGNILERFSAQQFPDLHSELNLSSLELGDSALYFCASSAGTGGNIQYFGAGTRLSVL.

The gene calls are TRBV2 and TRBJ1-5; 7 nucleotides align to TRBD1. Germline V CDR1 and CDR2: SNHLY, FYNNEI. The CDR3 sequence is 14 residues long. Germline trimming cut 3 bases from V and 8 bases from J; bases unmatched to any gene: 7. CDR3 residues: CASSDLGGLEPQHF. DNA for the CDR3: TGTGCCAGCAGTGACCTAGGGGGCTTGGAGCCCCAGCATTTT. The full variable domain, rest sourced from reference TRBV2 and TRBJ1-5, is EPEVTQTPSHQVTQMGQEVILRCVPISNHLYFYWYRQILGQKVEFLVSFYNNEISEKSEIFDDQFSVERPDGSNFTLKIRSTKLEDSAMYFCASSDLGGLEPQHFGDGTRLSIL.

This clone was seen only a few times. The CDR3 DNA is TGTGCCAGCAGCCCACTTCTTCTGGCCACAGATACGCAGTATTTT. Translating it yields CASSPLLLATDTQYF. V is TRBV7-9 and J is TRBJ2-3; D is unresolved. Germline CDR1 reads SEHNR; CDR2 reads FQNEAQ (reference sequence). With 5 bases removed from V and 2 bases from J, the gap between germline ends came to 14 bases. This CDR3 has 15 residues.

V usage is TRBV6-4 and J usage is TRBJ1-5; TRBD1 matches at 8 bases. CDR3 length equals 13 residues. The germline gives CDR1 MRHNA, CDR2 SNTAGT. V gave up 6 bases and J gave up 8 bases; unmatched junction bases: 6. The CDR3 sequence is CASSLDRGEPQHF. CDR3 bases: TGTGCCAGCAGCCTCGACAGGGGTGAGCCCCAGCATTTT.

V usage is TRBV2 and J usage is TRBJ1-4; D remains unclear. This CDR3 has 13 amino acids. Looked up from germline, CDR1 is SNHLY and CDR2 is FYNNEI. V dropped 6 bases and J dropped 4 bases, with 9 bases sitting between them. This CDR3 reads CASRRRNNEKLFF. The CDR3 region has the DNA TGTGCCAGCAGGCGACGTAATAATGAAAAACTGTTTTTT.

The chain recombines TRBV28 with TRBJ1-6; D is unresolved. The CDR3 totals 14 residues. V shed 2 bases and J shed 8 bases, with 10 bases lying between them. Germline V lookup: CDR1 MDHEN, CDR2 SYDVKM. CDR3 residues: CASSLGEPYSPLHF. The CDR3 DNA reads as TGTGCCAGCAGTTTAGGAGAACCATATTCACCCCTCCACTTT. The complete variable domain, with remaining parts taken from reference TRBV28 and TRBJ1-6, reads DVKVTQSSRYLVKRTGEKVFLECVQDMDHENMFWYRQDPGLGLRLIYFSYDVKMKEKGDIPEGYSVSREKKERFSLILESASTNQTSMYLCASSLGEPYSPLHFGNGTRLTVT.

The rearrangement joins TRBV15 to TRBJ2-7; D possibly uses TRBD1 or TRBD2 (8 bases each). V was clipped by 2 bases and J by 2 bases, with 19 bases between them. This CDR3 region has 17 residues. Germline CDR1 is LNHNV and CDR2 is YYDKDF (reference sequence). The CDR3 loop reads CATSRSRGGQVAYEQYF. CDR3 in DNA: TGTGCCACCAGCAGATCCCGGGGGGGACAGGTAGCCTACGAGCAGTACTTC.

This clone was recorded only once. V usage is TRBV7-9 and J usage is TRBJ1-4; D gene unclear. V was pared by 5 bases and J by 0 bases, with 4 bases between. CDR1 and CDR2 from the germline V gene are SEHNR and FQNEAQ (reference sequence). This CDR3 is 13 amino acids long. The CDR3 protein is CASSRPTNEKLFF. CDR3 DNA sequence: TGTGCCAGCAGCCGACCAACTAATGAAAAACTGTTTTTT.

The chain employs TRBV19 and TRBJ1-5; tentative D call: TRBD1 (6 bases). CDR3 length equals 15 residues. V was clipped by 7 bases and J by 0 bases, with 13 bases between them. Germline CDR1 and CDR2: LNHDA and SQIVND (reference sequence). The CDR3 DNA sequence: TGTGCCAGTACCCCGACAGGTTATAGCAATCAGCCCCAGCATTTT. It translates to CASTPTGYSNQPQHF.

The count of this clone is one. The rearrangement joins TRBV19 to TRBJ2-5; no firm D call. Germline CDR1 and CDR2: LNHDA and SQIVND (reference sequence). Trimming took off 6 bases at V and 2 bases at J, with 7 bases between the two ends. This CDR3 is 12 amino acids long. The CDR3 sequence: CASSGKQETQYF. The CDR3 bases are TGTGCCAGTAGCGGCAAGCAAGAGACCCAGTACTTC.

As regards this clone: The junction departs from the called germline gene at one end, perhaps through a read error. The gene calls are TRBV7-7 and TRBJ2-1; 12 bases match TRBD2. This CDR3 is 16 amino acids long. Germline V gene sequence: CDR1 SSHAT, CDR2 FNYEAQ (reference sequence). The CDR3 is CASSPRLAGEHNEQFF. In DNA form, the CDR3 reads TGTGCTAGCAGCCCGCGACTAGCGGGAGAACACAATGAGCAGTTCTTC.

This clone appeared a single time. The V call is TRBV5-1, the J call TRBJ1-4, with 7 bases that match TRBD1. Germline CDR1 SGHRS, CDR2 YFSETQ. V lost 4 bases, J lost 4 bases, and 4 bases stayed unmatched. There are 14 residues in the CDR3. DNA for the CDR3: TGCGCCAGCAGCACGGGACAGATTAATGAAAAACTGTTTTTT. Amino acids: CASSTGQINEKLFF. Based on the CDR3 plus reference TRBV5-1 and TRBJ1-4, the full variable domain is KAGVTQTPRYLIKTRGQQVTLSCSPISGHRSVSWYQQTPGQGLQFLFEYFSETQRNKGNFPGRFSGRQFSNSRSEMNVSTLELGDSALYLCASSTGQINEKLFFGSGTQLSVL.

In nucleotides, the CDR3 is TGTGCCAGCAGCTCCGGGACTAGCGGATACACCGGGGAGCTGTTTTTT. It is translated as CASSSGTSGYTGELFF. This chain uses TRBV9 with TRBJ2-2; 11 bases agree with TRBD2. The CDR3 length is 16 residues. V trimming: 4 bases; J trimming: 3 bases; junction bases outside the gene matches: 5. From germline, CDR1 is SGDLS and CDR2 YYNGEE.

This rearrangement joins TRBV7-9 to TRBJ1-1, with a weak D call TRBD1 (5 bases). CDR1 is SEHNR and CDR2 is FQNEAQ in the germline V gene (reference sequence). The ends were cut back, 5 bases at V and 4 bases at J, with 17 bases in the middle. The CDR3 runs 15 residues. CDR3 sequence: CASSPLGGSSTEAFF. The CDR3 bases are TGTGCCAGCAGCCCTCTTGGGGGGTCCTCCACTGAAGCTTTCTTT.